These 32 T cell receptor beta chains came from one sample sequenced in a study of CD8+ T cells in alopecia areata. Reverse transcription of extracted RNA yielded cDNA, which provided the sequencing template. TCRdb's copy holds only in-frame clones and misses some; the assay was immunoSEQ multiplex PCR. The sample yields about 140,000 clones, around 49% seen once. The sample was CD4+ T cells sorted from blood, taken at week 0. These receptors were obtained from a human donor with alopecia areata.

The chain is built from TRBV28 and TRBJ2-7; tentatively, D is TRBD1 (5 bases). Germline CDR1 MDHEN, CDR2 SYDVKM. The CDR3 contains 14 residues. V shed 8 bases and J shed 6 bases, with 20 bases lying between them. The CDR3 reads CASRLARTSSEQYF. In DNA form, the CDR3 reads TGTGCCAGCCGGTTGGCTAGGACAAGTTCCGAGCAGTACTTC. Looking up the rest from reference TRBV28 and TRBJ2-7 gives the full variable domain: DVKVTQSSRYLVKRTGEKVFLECVQDMDHENMFWYRQDPGLGLRLIYFSYDVKMKEKGDIPEGYSVSREKKERFSLILESASTNQTSMYLCASRLARTSSEQYFGPGTRLTVT.

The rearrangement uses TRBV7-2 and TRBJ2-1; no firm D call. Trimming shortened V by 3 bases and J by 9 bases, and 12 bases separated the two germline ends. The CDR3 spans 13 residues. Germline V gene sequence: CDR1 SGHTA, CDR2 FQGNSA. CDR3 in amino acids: CASSFRPAVEQFF. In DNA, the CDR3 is TGTGCCAGCAGCTTCAGACCAGCCGTTGAGCAGTTCTTC. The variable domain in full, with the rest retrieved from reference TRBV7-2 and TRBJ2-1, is GAGVSQSPSNKVTEKGKDVELRCDPISGHTALYWYRQSLGQGLEFLIYFQGNSAPDKSGLPSDRFSAERTGGSVSTLTIQRTQQEDSAVYLCASSFRPAVEQFFGPGTRLTVL.

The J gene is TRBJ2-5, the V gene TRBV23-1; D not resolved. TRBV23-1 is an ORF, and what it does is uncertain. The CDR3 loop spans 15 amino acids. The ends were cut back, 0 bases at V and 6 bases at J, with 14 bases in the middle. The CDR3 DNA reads TGCGCCAGCAGTCAATCGAACGTCCCTGGGAAGACCCAGTACTTC. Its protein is CASSQSNVPGKTQYF.

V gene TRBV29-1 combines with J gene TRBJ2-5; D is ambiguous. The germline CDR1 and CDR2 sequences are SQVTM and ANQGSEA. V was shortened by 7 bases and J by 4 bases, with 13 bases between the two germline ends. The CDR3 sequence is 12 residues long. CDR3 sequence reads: CSDQTWGETQYF. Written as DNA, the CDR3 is TGCAGCGACCAGACATGGGGAGAGACCCAGTACTTC.

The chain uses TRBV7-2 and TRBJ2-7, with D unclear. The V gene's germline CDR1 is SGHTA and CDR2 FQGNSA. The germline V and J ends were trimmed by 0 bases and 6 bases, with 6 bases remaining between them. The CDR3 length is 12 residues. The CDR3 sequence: CASSLALTEQYF. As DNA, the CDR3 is TGTGCCAGCAGCTTAGCGCTCACCGAGCAGTACTTC.

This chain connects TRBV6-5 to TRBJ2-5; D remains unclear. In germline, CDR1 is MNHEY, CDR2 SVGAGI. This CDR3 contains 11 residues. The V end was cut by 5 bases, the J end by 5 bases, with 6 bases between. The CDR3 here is CASSTMETQYF. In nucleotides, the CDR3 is TGTGCCAGCAGTACAATGGAGACCCAGTACTTC.

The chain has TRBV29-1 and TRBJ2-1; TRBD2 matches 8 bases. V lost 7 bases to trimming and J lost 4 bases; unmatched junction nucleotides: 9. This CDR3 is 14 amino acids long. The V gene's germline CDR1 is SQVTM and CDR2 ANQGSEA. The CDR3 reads CSASGRAGYNEQFF. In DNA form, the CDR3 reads TGCAGCGCGTCCGGGAGGGCCGGGTACAATGAGCAGTTCTTC.

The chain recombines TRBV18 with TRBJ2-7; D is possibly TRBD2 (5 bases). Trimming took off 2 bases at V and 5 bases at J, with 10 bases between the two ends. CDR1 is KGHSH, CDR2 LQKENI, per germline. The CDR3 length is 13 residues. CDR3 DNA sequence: TGTGCCAGCTCACCAGGACTCAGCGACGAGCAGTACTTC. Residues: CASSPGLSDEQYF.

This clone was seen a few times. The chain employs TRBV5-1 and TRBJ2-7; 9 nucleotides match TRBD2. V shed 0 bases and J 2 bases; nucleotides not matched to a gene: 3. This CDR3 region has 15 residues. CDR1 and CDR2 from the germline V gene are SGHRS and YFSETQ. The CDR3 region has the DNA TGCGCCAGCAGCTTGGATAGCGGGGGAACCTACGAGCAGTACTTC. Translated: CASSLDSGGTYEQYF.

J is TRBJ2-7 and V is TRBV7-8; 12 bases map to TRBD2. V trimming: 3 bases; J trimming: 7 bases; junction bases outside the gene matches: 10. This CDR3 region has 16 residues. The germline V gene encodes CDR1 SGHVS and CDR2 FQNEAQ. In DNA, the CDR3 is TGTGCCAGCAGCTTGAGAAGTACTAGCGGGAGGAGGGAGCAGTACTTC. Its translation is CASSLRSTSGRREQYF.

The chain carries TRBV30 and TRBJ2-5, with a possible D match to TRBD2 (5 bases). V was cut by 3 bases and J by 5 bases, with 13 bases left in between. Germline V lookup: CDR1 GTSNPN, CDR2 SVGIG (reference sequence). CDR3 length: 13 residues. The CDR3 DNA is TGTGCCTGGAGAAATGAGGGTCCGGAGACCCAGTACTTC. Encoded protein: CAWRNEGPETQYF.

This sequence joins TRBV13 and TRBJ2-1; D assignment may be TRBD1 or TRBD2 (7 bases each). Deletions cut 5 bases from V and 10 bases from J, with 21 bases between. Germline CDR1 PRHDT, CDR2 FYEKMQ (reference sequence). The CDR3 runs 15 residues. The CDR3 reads CASSNRLAGQDEQFF. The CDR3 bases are TGTGCCAGCAGCAACAGACTAGCAGGACAGGACGAGCAGTTCTTC.

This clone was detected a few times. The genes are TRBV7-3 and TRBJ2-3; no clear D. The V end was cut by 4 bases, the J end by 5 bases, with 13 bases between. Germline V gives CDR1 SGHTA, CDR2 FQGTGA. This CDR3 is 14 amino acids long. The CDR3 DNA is TGTGCCAGCAGCTCCTACAATCTTCTAGATACGCAGTATTTT. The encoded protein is CASSSYNLLDTQYF.

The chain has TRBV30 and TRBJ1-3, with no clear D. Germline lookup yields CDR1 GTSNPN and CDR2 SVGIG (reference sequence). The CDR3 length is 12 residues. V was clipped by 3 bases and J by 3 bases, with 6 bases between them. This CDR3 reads CAWSQVGNTIYF. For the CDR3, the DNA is TGTGCCTGGAGCCAGGTTGGAAACACCATATATTTT.

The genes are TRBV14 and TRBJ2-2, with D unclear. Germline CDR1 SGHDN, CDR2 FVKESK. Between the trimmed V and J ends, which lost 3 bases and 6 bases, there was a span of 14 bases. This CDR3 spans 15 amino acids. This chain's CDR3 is CASSHRNPGAGELFF. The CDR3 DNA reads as TGTGCCAGCAGCCATCGCAACCCGGGTGCCGGGGAGCTGTTTTTT.

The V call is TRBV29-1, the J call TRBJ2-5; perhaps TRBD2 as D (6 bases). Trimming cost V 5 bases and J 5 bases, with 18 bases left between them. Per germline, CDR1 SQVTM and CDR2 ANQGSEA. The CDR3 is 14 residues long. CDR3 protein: CSVLLLAPQETQYF. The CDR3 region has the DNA TGCAGCGTTCTCCTACTAGCACCTCAGGAGACCCAGTACTTC.

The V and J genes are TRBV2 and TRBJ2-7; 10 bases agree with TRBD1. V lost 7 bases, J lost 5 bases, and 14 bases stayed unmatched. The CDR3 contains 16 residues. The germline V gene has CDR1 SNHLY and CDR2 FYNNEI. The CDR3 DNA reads TGTGCCAGCACACTAACCCCCGGGACAGGGGCCAACGAGCAGTACTTC. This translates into CASTLTPGTGANEQYF.

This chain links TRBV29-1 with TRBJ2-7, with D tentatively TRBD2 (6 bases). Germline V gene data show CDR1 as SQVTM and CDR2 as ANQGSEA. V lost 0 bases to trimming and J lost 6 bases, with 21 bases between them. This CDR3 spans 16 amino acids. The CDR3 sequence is CSVEDSEGGLGFEQYF. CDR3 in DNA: TGCAGCGTTGAAGATTCGGAGGGAGGACTCGGCTTCGAGCAGTACTTC.

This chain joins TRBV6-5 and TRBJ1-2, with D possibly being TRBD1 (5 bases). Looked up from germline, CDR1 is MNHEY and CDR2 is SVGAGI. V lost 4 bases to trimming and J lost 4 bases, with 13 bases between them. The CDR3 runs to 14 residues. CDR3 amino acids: CASSFGGGGYGYTF. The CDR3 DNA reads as TGTGCCAGCAGTTTTGGGGGAGGTGGCTATGGCTACACCTTC.

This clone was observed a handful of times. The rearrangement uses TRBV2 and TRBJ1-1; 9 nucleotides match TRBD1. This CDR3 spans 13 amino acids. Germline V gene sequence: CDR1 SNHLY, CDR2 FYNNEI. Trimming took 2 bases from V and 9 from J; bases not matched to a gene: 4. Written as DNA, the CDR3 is TGTGCCAGCAGTGAAATGGGACAGGGAAAAGCTTTCTTT. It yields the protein CASSEMGQGKAFF.

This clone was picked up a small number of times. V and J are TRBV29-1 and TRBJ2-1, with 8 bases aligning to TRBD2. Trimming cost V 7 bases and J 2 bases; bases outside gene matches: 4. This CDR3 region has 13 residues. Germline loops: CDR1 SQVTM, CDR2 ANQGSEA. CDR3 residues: CSGYSGTYNEQFF. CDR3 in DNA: TGCAGCGGCTATAGCGGGACCTACAATGAGCAGTTCTTC.

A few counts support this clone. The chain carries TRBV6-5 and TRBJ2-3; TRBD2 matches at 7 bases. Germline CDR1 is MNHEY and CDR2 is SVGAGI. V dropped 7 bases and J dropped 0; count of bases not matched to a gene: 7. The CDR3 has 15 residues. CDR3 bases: TGTGCCAGCAAGCGAACAGCGGGAAGCACAGATACGCAGTATTTT. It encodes CASKRTAGSTDTQYF.

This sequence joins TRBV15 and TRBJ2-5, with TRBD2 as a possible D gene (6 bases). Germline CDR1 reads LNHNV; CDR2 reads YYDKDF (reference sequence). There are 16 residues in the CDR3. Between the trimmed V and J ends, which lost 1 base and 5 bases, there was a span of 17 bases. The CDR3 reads CATSRGRGGNVETQYF. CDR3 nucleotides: TGTGCCACCAGCAGAGGTCGGGGCGGGAATGTCGAGACCCAGTACTTC.

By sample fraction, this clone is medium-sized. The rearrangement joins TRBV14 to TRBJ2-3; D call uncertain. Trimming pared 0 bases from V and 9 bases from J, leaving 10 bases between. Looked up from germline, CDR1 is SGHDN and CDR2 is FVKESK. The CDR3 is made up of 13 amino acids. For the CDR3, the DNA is TGTGCCAGCAGCCAAGATAGGCGAGGAACGCAGTATTTT. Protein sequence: CASSQDRRGTQYF.

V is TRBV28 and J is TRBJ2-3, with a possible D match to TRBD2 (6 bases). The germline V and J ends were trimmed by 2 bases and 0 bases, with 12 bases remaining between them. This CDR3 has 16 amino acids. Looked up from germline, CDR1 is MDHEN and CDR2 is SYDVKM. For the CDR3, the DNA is TGTGCCAGCAGTTTAGGGGGGAGGCTTAGCACAGATACGCAGTATTTT. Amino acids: CASSLGGRLSTDTQYF.

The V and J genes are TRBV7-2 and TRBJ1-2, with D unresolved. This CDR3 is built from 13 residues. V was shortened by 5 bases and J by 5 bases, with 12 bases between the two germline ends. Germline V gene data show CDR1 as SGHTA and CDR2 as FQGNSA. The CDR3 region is CASSAVVWYGYTF. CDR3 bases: TGTGCCAGCAGCGCGGTTGTTTGGTATGGCTACACCTTC.

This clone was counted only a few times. CDR3 protein: CASSAGTGVGEQYF. In nucleotides, the CDR3 is TGTGCCAGTAGTGCCGGGACAGGGGTGGGCGAGCAGTACTTC. J is TRBJ2-7 and V is TRBV19, with 10 bases fitting TRBD1. The V segment lost 5 bases and the J segment 6 bases; nucleotides outside the gene matches: 7. The CDR3 length is 14 residues. CDR1 LNHDA and CDR2 SQIVND come from the germline V gene (reference sequence).

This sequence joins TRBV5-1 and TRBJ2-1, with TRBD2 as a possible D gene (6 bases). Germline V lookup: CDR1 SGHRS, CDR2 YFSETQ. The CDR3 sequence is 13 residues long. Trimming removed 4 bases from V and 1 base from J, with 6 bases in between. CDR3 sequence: CASSGGSYNEQFF. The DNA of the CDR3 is TGCGCCAGCAGCGGAGGGTCCTACAATGAGCAGTTCTTC.

CDR3 loop: CAARDRGHNGYTF. CDR3 DNA: TGTGCAGCGCGGGACAGGGGGCACAATGGCTACACCTTC. The chain has TRBV6-1 and TRBJ1-2, with TRBD1 matching 12 bases. This CDR3 has 13 amino acids. Germline loops: CDR1 MNHNS, CDR2 SASEGT.

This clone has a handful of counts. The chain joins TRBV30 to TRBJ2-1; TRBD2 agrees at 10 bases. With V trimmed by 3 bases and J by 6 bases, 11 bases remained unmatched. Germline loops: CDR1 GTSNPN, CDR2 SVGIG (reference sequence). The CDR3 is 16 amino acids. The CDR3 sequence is CAWRRGAGGPVNEQFF. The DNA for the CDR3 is TGTGCCTGGAGGAGGGGAGCGGGAGGGCCGGTCAATGAGCAGTTCTTC.

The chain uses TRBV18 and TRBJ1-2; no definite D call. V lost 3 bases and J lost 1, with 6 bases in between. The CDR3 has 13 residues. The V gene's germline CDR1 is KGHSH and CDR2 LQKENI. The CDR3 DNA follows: TGTGCCAGCTCACCGGACCTTAACTATGGCTACACCTTC. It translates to CASSPDLNYGYTF.

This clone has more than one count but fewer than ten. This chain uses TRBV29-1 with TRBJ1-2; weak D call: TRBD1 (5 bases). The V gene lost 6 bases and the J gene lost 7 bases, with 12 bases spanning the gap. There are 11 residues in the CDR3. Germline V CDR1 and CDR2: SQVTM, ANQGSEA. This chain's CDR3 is CSVSGGVGYTF. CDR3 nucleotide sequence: TGCAGCGTCAGTGGGGGGGTTGGCTACACCTTC.